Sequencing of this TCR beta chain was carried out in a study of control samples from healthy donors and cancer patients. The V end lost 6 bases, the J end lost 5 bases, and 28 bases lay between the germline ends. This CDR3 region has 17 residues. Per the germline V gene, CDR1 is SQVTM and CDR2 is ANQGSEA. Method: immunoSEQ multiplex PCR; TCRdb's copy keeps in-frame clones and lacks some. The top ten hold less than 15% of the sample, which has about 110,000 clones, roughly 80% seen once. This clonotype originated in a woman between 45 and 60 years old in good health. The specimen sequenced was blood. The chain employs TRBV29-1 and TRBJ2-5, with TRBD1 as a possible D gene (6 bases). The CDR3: CSVLVTNPGTPPETQYF. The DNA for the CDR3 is TGCAGCGTCCTCGTTACCAACCCCGGGACACCTCCCGAGACCCAGTACTTC.